This T cell receptor beta chain was obtained from a study of T cells in Graves' hyperthyroidism and ophthalmopathy. Notes on the study in general: A median around 6 months before onset, the model predicted ophthalmopathy.

Authors of the study amplified TCR beta CDR3 regions from RNA transcripts. The HTBI set primed first-round TCR CDR3 RT-PCR. TCRdb independently ran MiXCR on the multiplex PCR reads; one entry per CDR3 protein. The profile shows roughly 700,000 distinct CDR3 sequences, 17% of them singletons. This clonotype has only a few counts. Its specificity is unknown. This CDR3 has 16 residues. J lost 5 bases, V lost 4 bases, and 7 bases had no gene match. Germline CDR1 and CDR2: SGHRS and YFSETQ. Lactation, pregnancy, other autoimmune disease or uncontrolled infection led to exclusion of patients. Input material: blood. The source of this sequence is a man aged 45-60 years with Graves' hyperthyroidism. The genes are TRBV5-1 and TRBJ2-1; TRBD2 aligns across 12 bases. CDR3 bases: TGCGCCAGCAGCCCCGTCCTAGCGGGAGGGCACAATGAGCAGTTCTTC. It yields the protein CASSPVLAGGHNEQFF.